A single sample is the source of the 2 T cell receptor beta chains below, sequenced in a study of OX40 agonist ivuxolimab in advanced cancers. The protocol was immunoSEQ multiplex PCR, while the TCRdb copy is restricted to in-frame clones and leaves out a portion. In the table there are about 69,000 clones, about three quarters of which are singletons. The sample in question was CD4+ or CD8+ T cells sorted from blood, obtained in a trial of the OX40 agonist ivuxolimab. These receptors were obtained from an adult with an advanced solid tumor such as melanoma, head and neck, liver or kidney cancer.

The rearrangement joins TRBV28 to TRBJ2-4, with 11 bases matching TRBD2. Germline values: CDR1 MDHEN, CDR2 SYDVKM. The CDR3 has 14 amino acids. V gave up 7 bases and J gave up 6 bases; unmatched junction bases: 5. CDR3 protein: CASMGTSGANIQYF. The DNA of the CDR3 is TGTGCCAGCATGGGGACTAGCGGAGCAAACATTCAGTACTTC.

The chain has TRBV9 and TRBJ2-5, with D tentatively TRBD1 (5 bases). The CDR3 runs 13 residues. CDR1 SGDLS and CDR2 YYNGEE come from the germline V gene. Between the trimmed V and J ends, which lost 2 bases and 5 bases, there was a span of 10 bases. This CDR3 reads CASSVMGLETQYF. The CDR3 DNA sequence: TGTGCCAGCAGCGTCATGGGGCTGGAGACCCAGTACTTC.